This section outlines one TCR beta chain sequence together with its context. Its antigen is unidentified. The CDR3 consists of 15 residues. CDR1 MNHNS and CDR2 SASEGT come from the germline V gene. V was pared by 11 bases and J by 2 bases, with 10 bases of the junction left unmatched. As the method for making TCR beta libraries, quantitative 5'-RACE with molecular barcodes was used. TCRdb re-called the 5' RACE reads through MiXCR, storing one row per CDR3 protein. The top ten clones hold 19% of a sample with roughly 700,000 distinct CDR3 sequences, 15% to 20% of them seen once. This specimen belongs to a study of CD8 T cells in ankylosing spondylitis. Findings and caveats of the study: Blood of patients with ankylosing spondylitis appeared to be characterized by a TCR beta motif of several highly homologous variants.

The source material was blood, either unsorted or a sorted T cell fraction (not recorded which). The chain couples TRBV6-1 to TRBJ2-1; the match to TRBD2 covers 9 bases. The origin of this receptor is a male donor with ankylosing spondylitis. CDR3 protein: CAVQTGLAAYNEQFF. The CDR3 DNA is TGTGCCGTACAAACGGGACTAGCAGCCTACAATGAGCAGTTCTTC.